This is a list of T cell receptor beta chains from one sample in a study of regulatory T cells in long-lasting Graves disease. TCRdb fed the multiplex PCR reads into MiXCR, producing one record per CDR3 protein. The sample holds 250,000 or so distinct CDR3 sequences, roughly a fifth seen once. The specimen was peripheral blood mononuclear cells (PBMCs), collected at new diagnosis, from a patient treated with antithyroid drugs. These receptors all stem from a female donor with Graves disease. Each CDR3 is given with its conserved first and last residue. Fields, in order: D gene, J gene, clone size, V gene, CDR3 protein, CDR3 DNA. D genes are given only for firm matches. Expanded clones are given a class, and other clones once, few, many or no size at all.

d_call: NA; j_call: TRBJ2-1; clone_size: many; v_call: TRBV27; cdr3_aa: CATATNYNEQFF; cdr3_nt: TGTGCCACCGCGACTAACTACAATGAGCAGTTCTTC
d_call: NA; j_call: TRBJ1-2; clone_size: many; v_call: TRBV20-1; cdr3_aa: CSAYRVGYTF; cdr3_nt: TGCAGTGCCTACAGGGTCGGCTACACCTTC
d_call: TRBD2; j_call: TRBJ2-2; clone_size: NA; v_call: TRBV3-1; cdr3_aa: CASSPAGVTGELFF; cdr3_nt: TGTGCCAGCAGTCCAGCGGGAGTGACCGGGGAGCTGTTTTTT
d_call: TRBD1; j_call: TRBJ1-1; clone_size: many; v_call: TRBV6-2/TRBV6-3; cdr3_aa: CASRSGGPNTEAFF; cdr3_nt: TGTGCCAGCAGGTCAGGGGGCCCGAACACTGAAGCTTTCTTT
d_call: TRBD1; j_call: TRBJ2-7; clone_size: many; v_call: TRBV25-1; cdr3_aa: CASSTGTGIPYEQYF; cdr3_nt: TGTGCCAGCTCGACCGGGACAGGGATCCCCTACGAGCAGTACTTC
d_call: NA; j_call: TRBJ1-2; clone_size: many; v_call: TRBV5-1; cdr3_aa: CASSPDRNYGYTF; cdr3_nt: TGTGCCAGCAGTCCCGACAGGAACTATGGCTACACCTTC
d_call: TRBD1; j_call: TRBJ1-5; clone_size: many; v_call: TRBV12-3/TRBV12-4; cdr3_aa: CASRMTGASNQPQHF; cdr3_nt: TGTGCCAGCAGGATGACAGGGGCTAGCAATCAGCCCCAGCATTTT
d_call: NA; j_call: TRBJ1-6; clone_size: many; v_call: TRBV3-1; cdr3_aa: CASSQDPGHSNSPLHF; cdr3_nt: TGTGCCAGCAGCCAAGATCCAGGGCACAGTAATTCACCCCTCCACTTT
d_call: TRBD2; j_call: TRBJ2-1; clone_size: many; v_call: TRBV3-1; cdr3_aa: CASSHLAGDEQFF; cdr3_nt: TGTGCCAGCAGCCACCTAGCGGGAGACGAGCAGTTCTTC
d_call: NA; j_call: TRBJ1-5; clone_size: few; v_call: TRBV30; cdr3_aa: CAWSGKGSQPQHF; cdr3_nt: TGTGCCTGGAGTGGAAAGGGGTCCCAGCCCCAGCATTTT
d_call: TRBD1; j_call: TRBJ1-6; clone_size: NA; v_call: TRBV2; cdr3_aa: CASSEYRDRGYSPLHF; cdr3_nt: TGTGCCAGCAGTGAATACCGGGACAGGGGGTATTCACCCCTCCACTTT
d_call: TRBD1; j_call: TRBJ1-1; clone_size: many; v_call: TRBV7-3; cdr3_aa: CASSHQTGDPEAFF; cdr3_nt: TGTGCCAGCAGCCACCAGACAGGGGACCCTGAAGCTTTCTTT
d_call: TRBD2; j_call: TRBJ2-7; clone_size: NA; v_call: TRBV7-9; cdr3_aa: CASSWEGAGAYEQYF; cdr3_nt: TGTGCCAGCAGCTGGGAGGGAGCGGGAGCATACGAGCAGTACTTC
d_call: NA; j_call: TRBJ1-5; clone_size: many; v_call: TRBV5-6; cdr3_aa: CASSLGLQPQHF; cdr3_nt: TGTGCCAGCAGCCTTGGACTACAGCCCCAGCATTTT
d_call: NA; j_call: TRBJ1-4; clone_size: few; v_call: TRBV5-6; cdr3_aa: CASSLAITGYEEKLFF; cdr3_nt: TGTGCCAGCAGCTTGGCCATAACAGGGTATGAAGAAAAACTGTTTTTT
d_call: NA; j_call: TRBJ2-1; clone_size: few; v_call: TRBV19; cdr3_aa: CASSIRMGEYNEQFF; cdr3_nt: TGTGCCAGTAGTATTCGTATGGGAGAATACAATGAGCAGTTCTTC
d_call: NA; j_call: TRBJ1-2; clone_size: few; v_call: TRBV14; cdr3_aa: CASSPGRGGGYTF; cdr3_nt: TGTGCCAGCAGCCCCGGGCGAGGTGGAGGCTACACCTTC
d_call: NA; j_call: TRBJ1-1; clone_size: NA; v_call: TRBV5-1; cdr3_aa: CASSAHGTMNTEAFF; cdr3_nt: TGCGCCAGCAGCGCTCACGGAACCATGAACACTGAAGCTTTCTTT
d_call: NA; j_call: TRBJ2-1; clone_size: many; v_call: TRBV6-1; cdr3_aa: CASRRGAPTSEQFF; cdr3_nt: TGTGCCAGCAGACGGGGGGCGCCTACGAGTGAGCAGTTCTTC
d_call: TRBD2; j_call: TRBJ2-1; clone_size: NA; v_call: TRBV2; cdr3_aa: CASSEGAGGLDEQFF; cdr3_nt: TGTGCCAGCAGTGAAGGAGCGGGGGGGCTTGATGAGCAGTTCTTC
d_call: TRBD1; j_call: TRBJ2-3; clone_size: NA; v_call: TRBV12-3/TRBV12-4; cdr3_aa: CASSSGTGAGDTQYF; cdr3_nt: TGTGCCAGCAGTTCCGGGACAGGGGCTGGAGATACGCAGTATTTT
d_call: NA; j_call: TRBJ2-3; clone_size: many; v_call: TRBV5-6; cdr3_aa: CASSRTSSTDTQYF; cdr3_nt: TGTGCCAGCAGTCGAACTTCTAGCACAGATACGCAGTATTTT
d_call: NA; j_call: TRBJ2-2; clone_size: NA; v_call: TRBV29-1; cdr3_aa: CSVGQGMHGELFF; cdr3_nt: TGCAGCGTTGGGCAGGGGATGCACGGGGAGCTGTTTTTT
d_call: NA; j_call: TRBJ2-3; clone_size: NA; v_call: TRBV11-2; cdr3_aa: CASRAPSSSTDTRYF; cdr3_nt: TGTGCCAGCAGAGCGCCCTCTTCTAGCACAGATACGCGGTATTTT
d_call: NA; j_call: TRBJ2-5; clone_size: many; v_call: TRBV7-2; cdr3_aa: CASSSAFQETQYF; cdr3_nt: TGTGCCAGCAGCTCTGCATTCCAAGAGACCCAGTACTTC
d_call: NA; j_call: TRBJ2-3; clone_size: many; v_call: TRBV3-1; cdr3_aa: CASSHWDRTDTQYF; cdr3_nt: TGTGCCAGCAGCCACTGGGACCGCACAGATACGCAGTATTTT
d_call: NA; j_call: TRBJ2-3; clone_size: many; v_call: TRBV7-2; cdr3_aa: CASSSPGDTQYF; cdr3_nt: TGTGCCAGCAGCTCCCCTGGAGATACGCAGTATTTT
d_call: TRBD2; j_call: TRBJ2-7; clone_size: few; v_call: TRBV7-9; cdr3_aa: CASSAGTSPYEQYF; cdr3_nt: TGTGCCAGCAGCGCCGGGACTAGCCCCTACGAGCAGTACTTC
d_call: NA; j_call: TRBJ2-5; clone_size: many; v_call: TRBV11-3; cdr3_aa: CASSFGRADQETQYF; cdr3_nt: TGTGCCAGCAGCTTCGGAAGGGCTGATCAAGAGACCCAGTACTTC
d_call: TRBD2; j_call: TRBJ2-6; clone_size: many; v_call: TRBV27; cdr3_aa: CASSSYSGFRSGANVLTF; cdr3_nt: TGTGCCAGCAGTTCTTATAGCGGGTTTCGCTCTGGGGCCAACGTCCTGACTTTC
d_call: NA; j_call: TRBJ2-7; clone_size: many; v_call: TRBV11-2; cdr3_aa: CASSLVGRHSYEQYF; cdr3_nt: TGTGCCAGCAGCTTAGTTGGCAGGCACTCCTACGAGCAGTACTTC
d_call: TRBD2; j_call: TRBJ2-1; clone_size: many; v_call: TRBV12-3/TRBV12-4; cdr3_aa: CASSSGGLAGHEQFF; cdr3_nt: TGTGCCAGCAGTTCAGGGGGACTAGCGGGGCATGAGCAGTTCTTC
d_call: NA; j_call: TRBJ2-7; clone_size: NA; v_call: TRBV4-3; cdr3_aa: CASSQDRVGRGVYEQYF; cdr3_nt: TGCGCCAGCAGCCAAGATCGGGTCGGCAGGGGTGTCTACGAGCAGTACTTC
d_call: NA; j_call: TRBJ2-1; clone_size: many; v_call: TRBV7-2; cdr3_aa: CASSRGQGGWGEQFF; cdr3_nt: TGTGCCAGCAGCCGAGGCCAGGGAGGATGGGGGGAGCAGTTCTTC
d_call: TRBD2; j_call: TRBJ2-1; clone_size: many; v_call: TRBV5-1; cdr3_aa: CASSINSGRARDEQFF; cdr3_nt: TGCGCCAGCAGCATAAATAGCGGGAGGGCCCGGGATGAGCAGTTCTTC
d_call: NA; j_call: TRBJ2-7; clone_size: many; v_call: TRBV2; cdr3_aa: CASRSTVYEQYF; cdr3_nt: TGTGCCAGCAGAAGCACAGTCTACGAGCAGTACTTC
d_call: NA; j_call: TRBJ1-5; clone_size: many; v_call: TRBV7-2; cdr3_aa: CASSQTGVVNQPQHF; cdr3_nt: TGTGCCAGCAGCCAGACAGGCGTCGTTAATCAGCCCCAGCATTTT
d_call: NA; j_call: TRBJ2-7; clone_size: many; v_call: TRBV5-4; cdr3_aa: CASSAGIVSSYEQYF; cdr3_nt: TGTGCCAGCAGCGCAGGGATTGTCAGCTCCTACGAGCAGTACTTC
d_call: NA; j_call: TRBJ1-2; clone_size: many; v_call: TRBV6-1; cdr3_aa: CASRMGSGLSYGYTF; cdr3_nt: TGTGCCAGCCGGATGGGCTCGGGACTATCCTATGGCTACACCTTC
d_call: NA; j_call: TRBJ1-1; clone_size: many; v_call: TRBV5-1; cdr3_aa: CASSLDATGGRTEAFF; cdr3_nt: TGCGCCAGCAGCTTGGATGCGACCGGTGGGAGGACTGAAGCTTTCTTT
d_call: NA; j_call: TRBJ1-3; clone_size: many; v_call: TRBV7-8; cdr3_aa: CASSLLALTSGNTIYF; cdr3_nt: TGTGCCAGCAGCTTATTGGCGCTTACCTCTGGAAACACCATATATTTT
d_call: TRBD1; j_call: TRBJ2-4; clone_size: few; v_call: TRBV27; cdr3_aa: CASSLGQAAKNIQYF; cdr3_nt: TGTGCCAGCAGTCTAGGACAGGCAGCCAAAAACATTCAGTACTTC